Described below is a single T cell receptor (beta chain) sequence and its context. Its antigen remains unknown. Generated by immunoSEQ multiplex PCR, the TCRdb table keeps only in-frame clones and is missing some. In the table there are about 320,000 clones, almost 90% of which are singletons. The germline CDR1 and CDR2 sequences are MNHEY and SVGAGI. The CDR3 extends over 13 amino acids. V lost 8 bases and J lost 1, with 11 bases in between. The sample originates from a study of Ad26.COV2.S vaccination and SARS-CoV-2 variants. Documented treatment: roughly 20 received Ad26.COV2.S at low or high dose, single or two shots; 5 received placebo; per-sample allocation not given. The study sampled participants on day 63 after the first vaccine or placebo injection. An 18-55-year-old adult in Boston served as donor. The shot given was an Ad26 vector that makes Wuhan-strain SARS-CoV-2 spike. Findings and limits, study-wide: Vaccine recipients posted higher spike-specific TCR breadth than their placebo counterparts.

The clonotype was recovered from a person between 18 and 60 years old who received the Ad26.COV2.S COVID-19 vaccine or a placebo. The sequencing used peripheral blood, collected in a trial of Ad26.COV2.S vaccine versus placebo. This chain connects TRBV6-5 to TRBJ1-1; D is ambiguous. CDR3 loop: CASVSQGNTEAFF. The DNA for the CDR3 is TGTGCCAGCGTAAGCCAAGGGAACACTGAAGCTTTCTTT.